The TCR beta chain under discussion was sequenced for a study of blood T cell repertoires in COVID-19. There are 11 residues in the CDR3. The ends were cut back, 1 base at V and 12 bases at J, with 10 bases in the middle. Repertoires were generated with immunoSEQ multiplex PCR, while TCRdb's copy carries only in-frame clones and drops some. The table has 100,000 to 110,000 clones, about 90% seen once. The material sequenced was peripheral blood. This TCR was recovered from a young man in a cohort sampled during active COVID-19. J is TRBJ2-7 and V is TRBV12-3 or TRBV12-4, with a weak D call TRBD1 (6 bases). The CDR3: CASSLGGHPYF. The CDR3 DNA is TGTGCCAGCAGTTTAGGGGGGCACCCGTACTTC.